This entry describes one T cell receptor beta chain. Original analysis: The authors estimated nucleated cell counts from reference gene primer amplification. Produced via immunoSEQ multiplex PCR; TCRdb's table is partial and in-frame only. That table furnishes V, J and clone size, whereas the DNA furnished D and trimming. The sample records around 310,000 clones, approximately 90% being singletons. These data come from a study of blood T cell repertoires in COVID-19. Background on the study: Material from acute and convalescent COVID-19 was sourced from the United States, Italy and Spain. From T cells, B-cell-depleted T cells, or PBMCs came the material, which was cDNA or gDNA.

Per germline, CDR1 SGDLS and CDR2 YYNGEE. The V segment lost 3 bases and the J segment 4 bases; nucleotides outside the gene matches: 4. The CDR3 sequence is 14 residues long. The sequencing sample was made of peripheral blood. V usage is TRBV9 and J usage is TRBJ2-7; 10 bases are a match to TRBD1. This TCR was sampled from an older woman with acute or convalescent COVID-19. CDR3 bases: TGTGCCAGCAGCGCGACAGGGGGCGAATACGAGCAGTACTTC. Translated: CASSATGGEYEQYF.